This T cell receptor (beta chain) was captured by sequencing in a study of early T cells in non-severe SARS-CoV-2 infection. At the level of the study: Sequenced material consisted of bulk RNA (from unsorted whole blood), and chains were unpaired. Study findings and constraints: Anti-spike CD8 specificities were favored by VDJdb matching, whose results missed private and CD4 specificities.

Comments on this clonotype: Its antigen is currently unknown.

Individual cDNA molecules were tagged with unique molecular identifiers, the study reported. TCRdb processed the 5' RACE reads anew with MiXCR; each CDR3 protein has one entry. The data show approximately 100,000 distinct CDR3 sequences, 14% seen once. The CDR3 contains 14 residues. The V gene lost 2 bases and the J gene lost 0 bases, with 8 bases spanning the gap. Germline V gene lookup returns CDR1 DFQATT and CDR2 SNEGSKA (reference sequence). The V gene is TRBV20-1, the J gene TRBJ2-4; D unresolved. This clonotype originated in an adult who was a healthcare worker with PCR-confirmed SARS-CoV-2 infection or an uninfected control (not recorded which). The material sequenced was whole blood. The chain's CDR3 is CSARKQLAKNIQYF. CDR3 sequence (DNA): TGCAGTGCTAGAAAACAGCTAGCCAAAAACATTCAGTACTTC.